This T cell receptor beta chain was sequenced in a study of blood T cell repertoires in COVID-19. The CDR3 covers 16 residues. The V end lost 4 bases, the J end lost 1 base, and 16 bases lay between the germline ends. Germline lookup yields CDR1 MNHNY and CDR2 SVGAGI (reference sequence). This clone occurred once. TCRdb's copy holds only in-frame clones and misses some; the assay was immunoSEQ multiplex PCR. The sample yields some 120,000 clones, just under 80% seen once. The sequence was obtained from a human donor in a cohort sampled during active COVID-19. The sequencing input was peripheral blood. V is TRBV6-6 and J is TRBJ1-1; D may be TRBD1 (5 bases). CDR3 DNA sequence: TGTGCCAGCAGTTCCATTAACAGGAATTGGAACACTGAAGCTTTCTTT. This encodes CASSSINRNWNTEAFF.